This T cell receptor beta chain was found in a study of blood T cell repertoires in COVID-19. Study-wide background: Sites in the United States, Italy and Spain provided acute and convalescent COVID-19 samples.

Under the authors' procedure: Cell counts per sample came from amplifying reference gene primers. The method was immunoSEQ multiplex PCR; TCRdb's version includes in-frame clones alone and lacks a portion of them. The DNA was the basis for D and trimming; V, J and clone size are from that table. In the table there are roughly 250,000 clones, roughly nine tenths of which are singletons. Note on this clone: Other nucleotide sequences in the sample specify the same CDR3.

This CDR3 contains 14 residues. CDR1 and CDR2 (germline): SGHRS, YFSETQ. The V and J ends lost 4 bases and 2 bases, in that order; junction bases with no gene match: 3. Categorization into cohorts depended on clinical history that participants reported. The chain recombines TRBV5-1 with TRBJ2-7; 10 bases line up with TRBD1. The clonotype originates from a human donor in a cohort exposed to, infected with or recovered from COVID-19 (not recorded which). The donor label of this sample is uncertain. The material sequenced was PBMCs or T cells enriched from blood (not recorded which). The CDR3 nucleotides read TGCGCCAGCAGCCCCGGACAGGGGGCCTACGAGCAGTACTTC. Translation: CASSPGQGAYEQYF.